A selection of T cell receptor beta chains follows, all from one sample in a study of early T cells in non-severe SARS-CoV-2 infection. TCRdb redid the calling of the 5' RACE reads with MiXCR, one entry per CDR3 protein. The repertoire holds around 76,000 distinct CDR3 sequences, 10% to 15% seen once, with around 3.8% in the top ten. The sample was whole blood. These receptors were collected from an adult who was a healthcare worker with PCR-confirmed SARS-CoV-2 infection or an uninfected control (not recorded which). Both conserved end residues are part of each CDR3. A D gene is named only where the DNA matches it firmly. Only part of the rows carry a size: once, few, many, or a class if the clone is expanded.

CDR3	DNA	J	V	D	size
CASSFGTGGRLSYNEQFF	TGTGCCAGCAGCTTTGGGACAGGGGGCCGACTGTCCTACAATGAGCAGTTCTTC	TRBJ2-1	TRBV7-9	TRBD1	-
CASSDPSQVAGELFF	TGTGCCAGCAGTGATCCCTCACAGGTGGCCGGGGAGCTGTTTTTT	TRBJ2-2	TRBV2	-	few
CASSLTENYGYTF	TGTGCCAGCAGTCTAACAGAGAACTATGGCTACACCTTC	TRBJ1-2	TRBV6-1	-	few
CASSVSKVNSYGYTF	TGTGCCAGCAGTGTGTCTAAGGTCAACAGCTATGGCTACACCTTC	TRBJ1-2	TRBV2	-	-
CASSSVAQNYGYTF	TGTGCCAGCAGTTCTGTTGCTCAAAACTATGGCTACACCTTC	TRBJ1-2	TRBV28	-	many
CASLGQIGGANVLTF	TGTGCCAGCCTGGGACAGATCGGTGGGGCCAACGTCCTGACTTTC	TRBJ2-6	TRBV2	TRBD1	many
CASSPTPAENIQYF	TGTGCCAGCAGCCCCACCCCGGCGGAAAACATTCAGTACTTC	TRBJ2-4	TRBV7-6	-	-
CASSSETRSIVYEQYF	TGTGCCAGCAGTTCCGAGACACGCTCGATCGTTTACGAGCAGTACTTC	TRBJ2-7	TRBV12-3/TRBV12-4	-	-
CAWSPTSGYTDTQYF	TGTGCCTGGAGTCCTACTAGCGGGTACACAGATACGCAGTATTTT	TRBJ2-3	TRBV30	TRBD2	many
CASSRPSPMNTEAFF	TGTGCCAGCAGCCGACCATCCCCCATGAACACTGAAGCTTTCTTT	TRBJ1-1	TRBV13	-	-
CAISSPGTSGSSDTQYF	TGTGCCATCAGCTCCCCCGGGACTAGCGGGAGCTCAGATACGCAGTATTTT	TRBJ2-3	TRBV10-3	TRBD2	many
CASSVRGVQQPQHF	TGTGCCAGCAGCGTCAGAGGGGTTCAACAGCCCCAGCATTTT	TRBJ1-5	TRBV27	-	few
CASTGQGETGELFF	TGTGCCAGCACCGGACAGGGTGAAACCGGGGAGCTGTTTTTT	TRBJ2-2	TRBV2	TRBD1	many
CASSLLLLVQGSPYEQYF	TGTGCCAGCAGCTTACTTTTACTGGTCCAGGGGAGTCCCTACGAGCAGTACTTC	TRBJ2-7	TRBV7-2	-	-
CASAGEAFF	TGTGCCAGCGCCGGGGAAGCTTTCTTT	TRBJ1-1	TRBV3-1	-	many
CSARPLPKTYEQYF	TGCAGTGCTCGGCCCCTTCCAAAGACCTACGAGCAGTACTTC	TRBJ2-7	TRBV20-1	-	many
CSARLATTGELFF	TGCAGTGCTAGATTGGCGACAACCGGGGAGCTGTTTTTT	TRBJ2-2	TRBV20-1	-	-
CASSVGGFNNEQFF	TGTGCCAGCAGCGTGGGCGGGTTTAACAATGAGCAGTTCTTC	TRBJ2-1	TRBV9	-	many
CASSLVGGNSGANVLTF	TGTGCCAGCAGCTTAGTTGGAGGGAACTCTGGGGCCAACGTCCTGACTTTC	TRBJ2-6	TRBV7-3	-	many
CSVSGVAKNIQYF	TGCAGCGTCAGCGGGGTAGCCAAAAACATTCAGTACTTC	TRBJ2-4	TRBV29-1	TRBD2	few
CASRLQWGYTEAFF	TGTGCCAGCAGGTTACAATGGGGGTACACTGAAGCTTTCTTT	TRBJ1-1	TRBV12-3/TRBV12-4	-	once
CSAVQGGYGYTF	TGCAGCGCTGTACAGGGAGGTTATGGCTACACCTTC	TRBJ1-2	TRBV29-1	-	-
CASSLRASGEKAQYF	TGCGCCAGCAGCTTGAGGGCTAGCGGGGAAAAGGCCCAGTACTTC	TRBJ2-5	TRBV5-1	TRBD2	few
CSARPGHWGDTQYF	TGCAGTGCTAGACCGGGACACTGGGGAGATACGCAGTATTTT	TRBJ2-3	TRBV20-1	-	many
CASSLGTAVNNSPLHF	TGTGCCAGCAGCTTAGGGACCGCGGTGAATAATTCACCCCTCCACTTT	TRBJ1-6	TRBV7-2	-	many
CASSLWRRANTGELFF	TGTGCCAGCAGCTTATGGAGGAGAGCTAACACCGGGGAGCTGTTTTTT	TRBJ2-2	TRBV7-2	-	many
CASSFPYTGELFF	TGTGCCAGCAGTTTCCCCTACACCGGGGAGCTGTTTTTT	TRBJ2-2	TRBV27	-	many
CASSLAGGENEQFF	TGTGCCAGCAGTTTAGCGGGAGGAGAGAATGAGCAGTTCTTC	TRBJ2-1	TRBV12-3/TRBV12-4	-	many
CASSLFGTTYRAHEQYF	TGTGCCAGCAGTTTATTCGGCACTACCTACAGGGCCCACGAGCAGTACTTC	TRBJ2-7	TRBV28	-	many
CASSYPSGELFF	TGTGCCAGCAGTTACCCTAGTGGGGAGCTGTTTTTT	TRBJ2-2	TRBV6-2/TRBV6-3	-	few
CASSQDIGRKREARGEQYF	TGCGCCAGCAGCCAAGATATCGGGAGAAAGCGGGAGGCCAGGGGGGAGCAGTACTTC	TRBJ2-7	TRBV4-1	TRBD2	-
CSARVGGASYNEQFF	TGCAGTGCTAGAGTCGGCGGAGCTTCTTACAATGAGCAGTTCTTC	TRBJ2-1	TRBV20-1	-	-
CASSPSSGTYNEQFF	TGTGCCAGCTCACCCTCTAGCGGGACCTACAATGAGCAGTTCTTC	TRBJ2-1	TRBV18	TRBD2	few
CASSLEDYEQYF	TGTGCCAGCAGTTTAGAGGACTACGAGCAGTACTTC	TRBJ2-7	TRBV28	-	many
CSATGESAYEQYF	TGCAGTGCTACCGGTGAATCTGCGTACGAGCAGTACTTC	TRBJ2-7	TRBV20-1	-	-
CASSPQGPNKAFF	TGTGCCAGCAGCCCCCAGGGACCGAACAAAGCTTTCTTT	TRBJ1-1	TRBV7-9	-	-
CASSSMDVTEAFF	TGTGCCAGCAGTAGCATGGACGTCACTGAAGCTTTCTTT	TRBJ1-1	TRBV2	-	-
CSASGGWTGELFF	TGCAGTGCTTCCGGTGGGTGGACCGGGGAGCTGTTTTTT	TRBJ2-2	TRBV20-1	-	many
CSGTHGTDTQYF	TGCAGCGGGACGCACGGGACAGATACGCAGTATTTT	TRBJ2-3	TRBV29-1	-	few
CASSNPSGGPYGQYF	TGTGCCAGCAGTAACCCTAGCGGGGGCCCTTACGGGCAGTACTTC	TRBJ2-7	TRBV6-1	TRBD2	medium-sized
CASSLAPRNEQFF	TGCGCCAGCAGCTTGGCCCCCCGCAATGAGCAGTTCTTC	TRBJ2-1	TRBV5-1	-	many
CASSVSSATDTQYF	TGCGCCAGCAGCGTTAGCAGTGCCACAGATACGCAGTATTTT	TRBJ2-3	TRBV5-1	-	few
CATTGTAMNTEAFF	TGTGCCACTACCGGGACAGCTATGAACACTGAAGCTTTCTTT	TRBJ1-1	TRBV28	TRBD1	many
CASSLPSQETQYF	TGTGCCAGCAGCTTACCTAGCCAAGAGACCCAGTACTTC	TRBJ2-5	TRBV11-2	-	many
CSARVGLAEQFF	TGCAGTGCTAGAGTAGGACTAGCTGAGCAGTTCTTC	TRBJ2-1	TRBV20-1	TRBD2	many
CASSLSTPNYEQYF	TGTGCCAGCAGTTTGTCGACTCCTAACTACGAGCAGTACTTC	TRBJ2-7	TRBV28	-	-
CASNTNLRGLQDGTQYF	TGTGCCAGCAACACGAACCTCAGGGGGTTGCAAGACGGGACCCAGTACTTC	TRBJ2-5	TRBV28	TRBD1	few
CASSSPGLAAYNEQFF	TGTGCCAGCAGTTCTCCGGGACTAGCGGCCTACAATGAGCAGTTCTTC	TRBJ2-1	TRBV28	TRBD2	few
CASSDSTGGRVKTQYF	TGCGCCAGCAGTGATTCGACGGGAGGGAGGGTGAAGACCCAGTACTTC	TRBJ2-5	TRBV10-1	TRBD2	many
CASSLGQGIDNEQFF	TGTGCCAGCAGCTTGGGGCAGGGAATAGACAATGAGCAGTTCTTC	TRBJ2-1	TRBV5-5	-	few
CSVEKGVYGYTF	TGCAGCGTTGAGAAAGGGGTCTATGGCTACACCTTC	TRBJ1-2	TRBV29-1	-	many
CASSQVGRDEQYF	TGTGCCAGCAGCCAAGTTGGGCGGGACGAGCAGTACTTC	TRBJ2-7	TRBV4-2	-	many
CASSVDPRESEQYF	TGTGCCAGCAGCGTAGATCCGCGGGAAAGCGAGCAGTACTTC	TRBJ2-7	TRBV9	-	few
CSANRDSYEQYF	TGCAGTGCGAACAGGGACTCCTACGAGCAGTACTTC	TRBJ2-7	TRBV20-1	-	many
CASSQADIHGYTF	TGTGCCAGCAGCCAAGCCGACATCCATGGCTACACCTTC	TRBJ1-2	TRBV3-1	-	many
CATRGQGATGELFF	TGTGCCACGAGGGGACAGGGGGCGACCGGGGAGCTGTTTTTT	TRBJ2-2	TRBV24-1	TRBD1	few
CASSEAGLATNGQFF	TGTGCCAGCAGTGAAGCGGGACTAGCTACGAATGGGCAGTTCTTC	TRBJ2-1	TRBV2	TRBD2	few